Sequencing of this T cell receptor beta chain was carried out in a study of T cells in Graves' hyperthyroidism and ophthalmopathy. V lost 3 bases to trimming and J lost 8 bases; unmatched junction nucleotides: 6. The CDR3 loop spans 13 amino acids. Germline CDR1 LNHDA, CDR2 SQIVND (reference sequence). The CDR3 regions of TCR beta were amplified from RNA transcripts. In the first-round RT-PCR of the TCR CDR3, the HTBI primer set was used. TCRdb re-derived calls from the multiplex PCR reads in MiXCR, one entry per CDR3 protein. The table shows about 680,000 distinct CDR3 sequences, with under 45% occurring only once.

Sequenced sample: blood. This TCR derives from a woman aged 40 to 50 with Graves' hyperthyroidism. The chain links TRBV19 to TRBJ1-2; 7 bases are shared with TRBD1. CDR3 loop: CASSIGGGRGYTF. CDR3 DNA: TGTGCCAGTAGTATTGGAGGGGGCAGGGGCTACACCTTC.